These 17 T cell receptor beta chains were all obtained from the same sample, sequenced in a study of blood T cell repertoires in COVID-19. The protocol was immunoSEQ multiplex PCR, while the TCRdb copy is restricted to in-frame clones and leaves out a portion. The sample has 200,000 to 300,000 clones; 80% to 90% are singletons. The sequenced sample was PBMCs or T cells enriched from blood (not recorded which). The source of these receptors is a man in his forties who had recovered from COVID-19.

The DNA for the CDR3 is TGTGCCAGCAGCCAAGTTGAGCGGGATTTACGCGAGCAGTTCTTC. Amino acid sequence: CASSQVERDLREQFF. The V and J genes are TRBV3-1 (or the pseudogene TRBV3-2) and TRBJ2-1; 7 nucleotides align to TRBD2. Germline-derived CDR1 and CDR2 are LGHDT and YNNKEL (reference sequence). The V and J ends lost 1 base and 10 bases, in that order; junction bases with no gene match: 10. The CDR3 extends over 15 amino acids.

Notes on this clone: This same CDR3 is encoded by further DNA sequences in the sample. The chain combines TRBV5-1 with TRBJ2-7, with D tentatively TRBD1 (5 bases). Per germline, CDR1 SGHRS and CDR2 YFSETQ. Trimming pared 1 base from V and 3 bases from J, leaving 8 bases between. The CDR3 sequence is 13 residues long. The CDR3 protein is CASSLRQGYEQYF. The CDR3, as DNA: TGCGCCAGCAGCTTGAGGCAGGGCTACGAGCAGTACTTC.

This rearrangement joins TRBV7-2 to TRBJ1-6, with D perhaps matching TRBD1 (6 bases). This CDR3 has 18 amino acids. The germline gives CDR1 SGHTA, CDR2 FQGNSA. V lost 0 bases to trimming and J lost 1 base, with 13 bases between them. CDR3 region: CASSLARPGVSYNSPLHF. The CDR3 DNA reads TGTGCCAGCAGCTTAGCTCGGCCAGGGGTGTCCTATAATTCACCCCTCCACTTT.

The chain has TRBV19 and TRBJ2-1, with 8 bases fitting TRBD2. The CDR3 totals 16 residues. Germline V gene lookup returns CDR1 LNHDA and CDR2 SQIVND (reference sequence). Unmatched junction bases numbered 14, after V lost 9 bases and J lost 4 bases. The CDR3 DNA sequence: TGTGCCAGCGCTGCCGGAGCGGGAGTCCCATACAATGAGCAGTTCTTC. Translating it yields CASAAGAGVPYNEQFF.

V and J are TRBV4-1 and TRBJ1-2, with D hard to call. Trimming cost V 4 bases and J 5 bases, with 17 bases left between them. CDR1 and CDR2 from the germline V gene are MGHRA and YSYEKL. This CDR3 spans 15 amino acids. CDR3 nucleotide sequence: TGCGCCAGCAGCCCGGGCAGCGGCCTTGAGTATGGCTACACCTTC. Translating gives CASSPGSGLEYGYTF.

The chain recombines TRBV5-4 with TRBJ2-3; TRBD2 is a possible D gene (6 bases). Trimming removed 1 base from V and 6 bases from J, with 12 bases in between. The CDR3 spans 14 residues. CDR1 SGHNT and CDR2 YYREEE come from the germline V gene (reference sequence). The CDR3 loop is CASSLLNGGDTQYF. The CDR3 DNA follows: TGTGCCAGCAGCTTGTTAAATGGAGGGGATACGCAGTATTTT.

This clone was detected once. The gene calls are TRBV14 and TRBJ2-1; a weak D match, TRBD2 (5 bases). There are 12 residues in the CDR3. V gave up 4 bases and J gave up 9 bases, with 10 bases separating them. CDR1 is SGHDN and CDR2 is FVKESK in the germline V gene. The CDR3 reads CASSPDGGEQFF. Written as DNA, the CDR3 is TGTGCCAGCAGCCCCGACGGAGGTGAGCAGTTCTTC.

This clone came up once. The genes are TRBV5-1 and TRBJ2-7; D possibly corresponds to TRBD1 (5 bases). This CDR3 comprises 14 residues. Germline CDR1 and CDR2: SGHRS and YFSETQ. Trimming stripped 0 bases from V and 0 bases from J, with 7 bases between. The CDR3 bases are TGCGCCAGCAGCTTGGACAGGTACTCCTACGAGCAGTACTTC. This translates into CASSLDRYSYEQYF.

Written as DNA, the CDR3 is TGTGCCAGCACAGGTTACTCCTACAATGAGCAGTTCTTC. It is translated as CASTGYSYNEQFF. The chain recombines TRBV2 with TRBJ2-1; D is uncertain. V was shortened by 7 bases and J by 0 bases, with 7 bases between the two germline ends. Germline V gene data show CDR1 as SNHLY and CDR2 as FYNNEI. The CDR3 covers 13 residues.

The chain has TRBV27 and TRBJ2-1, with TRBD2 matching 7 bases. V dropped 8 bases and J dropped 9; count of bases not matched to a gene: 7. The CDR3 runs 12 residues. Germline V gene sequence: CDR1 MNHEY, CDR2 SMNVEV (reference sequence). CDR3 protein: CASGLAEREQFF. In DNA, the CDR3 is TGTGCCAGCGGGCTAGCGGAGCGTGAGCAGTTCTTC.

This chain joins TRBV7-9 and TRBJ2-1; the D gene is possibly TRBD2 (6 bases). This CDR3 is 14 amino acids long. V was shortened by 5 bases and J by 0 bases, with 8 bases between the two germline ends. The germline V gene encodes CDR1 SEHNR and CDR2 FQNEAQ (reference sequence). The CDR3 reads CASSAAGSYNEQFF. CDR3 sequence (DNA): TGTGCCAGCAGCGCAGCGGGCTCCTACAATGAGCAGTTCTTC. The variable domain in full, completed from reference TRBV7-9 and TRBJ2-1, reads DTGVSQNPRHKITKRGQNVTFRCDPISEHNRLYWYRQTLGQGPEFLTYFQNEAQLEKSRLLSDRFSAERPKGSFSTLEIQRTEQGDSAMYLCASSAAGSYNEQFFGPGTRLTVL.

This chain links TRBV30 with TRBJ1-1, with 9 bases aligning to TRBD1. Germline assignment: CDR1 GTSNPN and CDR2 SVGIG (reference sequence). The CDR3 consists of 13 residues. V gave up 0 bases and J gave up 9 bases; unmatched junction bases: 5. CDR3 coding DNA: TGTGCCTGGAGTGTACGGGACAGGGCCAAAGCTTTCTTT. This translates into CAWSVRDRAKAFF.

This clone has a handful of counts. This chain joins TRBV11-2 and TRBJ1-6; D gene uncertain. Trimming shortened V by 5 bases and J by 14 bases, and 16 bases separated the two germline ends. The germline V gene encodes CDR1 SGHAT and CDR2 FQNNGV. The CDR3 runs 13 residues. In nucleotides, the CDR3 is TGTGCCAGCAGCCCCTCCGGGGTTGTCACCCTCCACTTT. Protein sequence: CASSPSGVVTLHF.

V and J are TRBV11-2 and TRBJ2-2, with a tentative D call TRBD1 (5 bases). In germline, CDR1 is SGHAT, CDR2 FQNNGV. The V end was cut by 3 bases, the J end by 7 bases, with 9 bases between. CDR3 length: 13 residues. This chain's CDR3 is CASSFRDSGELFF. CDR3 sequence (DNA): TGTGCCAGCAGCTTCAGGGATAGCGGGGAGCTGTTTTTT.

This chain links TRBV2 with TRBJ2-1; maybe TRBD1 (5 bases). Germline V gene data show CDR1 as SNHLY and CDR2 as FYNNEI. This CDR3 region has 13 residues. Trimming left V 4 bases short and J 7 bases short, with 11 bases between. In nucleotides, the CDR3 is TGTGCCAGCAGTGTAAGGGGAAGGAATGAGCAGTTCTTC. This sequence encodes CASSVRGRNEQFF.

The chain has TRBV6-5 and TRBJ2-5; 8 nucleotides agree with TRBD2. Trimming took 6 bases from V and 5 from J; bases not matched to a gene: 8. The germline V gene has CDR1 MNHEY and CDR2 SVGAGI. The CDR3 extends over 14 amino acids. The CDR3 reads CASSLGGGGETQYF. CDR3 DNA sequence: TGTGCCAGCAGCCTCGGGGGGGGAGGGGAGACCCAGTACTTC.

This clone was counted a few times. The rearrangement joins TRBV7-3 to TRBJ2-1; no firm D call. CDR1 and CDR2 from the germline V gene are SGHTA and FQGTGA. Trimming took off 4 bases at V and 6 bases at J, with 10 bases between the two ends. This CDR3 contains 13 residues. Here the CDR3 DNA reads TGTGCCAGCAGCTACTATTTGGGCAATGAGCAGTTCTTC. Protein product: CASSYYLGNEQFF.